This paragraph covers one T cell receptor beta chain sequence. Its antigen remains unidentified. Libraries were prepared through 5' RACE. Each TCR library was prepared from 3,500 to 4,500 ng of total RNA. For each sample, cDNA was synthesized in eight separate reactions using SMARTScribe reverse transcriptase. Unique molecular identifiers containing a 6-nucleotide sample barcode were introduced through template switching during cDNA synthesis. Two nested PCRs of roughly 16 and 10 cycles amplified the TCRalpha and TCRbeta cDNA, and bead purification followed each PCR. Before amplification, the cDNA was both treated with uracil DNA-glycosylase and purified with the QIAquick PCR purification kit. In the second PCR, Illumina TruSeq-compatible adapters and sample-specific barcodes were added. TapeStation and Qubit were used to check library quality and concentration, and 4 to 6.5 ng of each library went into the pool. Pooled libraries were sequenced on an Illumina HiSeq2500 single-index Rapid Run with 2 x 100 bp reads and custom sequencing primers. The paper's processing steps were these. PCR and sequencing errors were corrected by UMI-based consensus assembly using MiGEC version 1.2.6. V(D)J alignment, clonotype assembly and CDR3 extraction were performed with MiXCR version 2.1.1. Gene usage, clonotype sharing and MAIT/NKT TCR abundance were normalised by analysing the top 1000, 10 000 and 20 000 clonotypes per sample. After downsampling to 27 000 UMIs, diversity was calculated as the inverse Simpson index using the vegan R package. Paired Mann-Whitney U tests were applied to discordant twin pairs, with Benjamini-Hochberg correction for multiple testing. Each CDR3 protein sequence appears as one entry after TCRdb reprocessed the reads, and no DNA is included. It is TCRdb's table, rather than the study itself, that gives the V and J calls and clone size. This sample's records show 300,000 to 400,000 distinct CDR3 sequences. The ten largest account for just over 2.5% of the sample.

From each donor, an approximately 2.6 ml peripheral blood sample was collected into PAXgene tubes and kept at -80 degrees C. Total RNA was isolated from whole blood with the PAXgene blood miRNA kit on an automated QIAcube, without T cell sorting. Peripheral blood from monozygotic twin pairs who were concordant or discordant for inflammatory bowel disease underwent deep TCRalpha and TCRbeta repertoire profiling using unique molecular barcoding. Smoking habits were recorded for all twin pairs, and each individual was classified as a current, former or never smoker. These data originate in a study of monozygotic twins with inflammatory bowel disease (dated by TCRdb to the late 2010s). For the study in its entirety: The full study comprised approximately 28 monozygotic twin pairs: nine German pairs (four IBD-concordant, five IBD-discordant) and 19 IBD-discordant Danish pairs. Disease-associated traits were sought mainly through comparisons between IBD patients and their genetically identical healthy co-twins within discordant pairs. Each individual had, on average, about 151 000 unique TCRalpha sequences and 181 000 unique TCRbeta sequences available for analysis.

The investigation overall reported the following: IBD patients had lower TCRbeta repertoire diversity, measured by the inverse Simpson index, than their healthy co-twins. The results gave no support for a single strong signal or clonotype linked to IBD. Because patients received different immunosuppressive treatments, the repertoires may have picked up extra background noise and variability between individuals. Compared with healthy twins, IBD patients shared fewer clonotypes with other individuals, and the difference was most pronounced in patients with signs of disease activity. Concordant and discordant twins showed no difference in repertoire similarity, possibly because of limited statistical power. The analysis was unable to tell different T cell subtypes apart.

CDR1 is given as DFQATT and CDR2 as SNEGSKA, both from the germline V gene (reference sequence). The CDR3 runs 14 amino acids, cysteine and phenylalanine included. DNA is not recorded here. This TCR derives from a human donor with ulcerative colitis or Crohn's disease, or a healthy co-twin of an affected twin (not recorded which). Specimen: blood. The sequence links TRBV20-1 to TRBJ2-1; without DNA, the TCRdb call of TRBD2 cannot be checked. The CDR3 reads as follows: CSGTSGGGYNEQFF.